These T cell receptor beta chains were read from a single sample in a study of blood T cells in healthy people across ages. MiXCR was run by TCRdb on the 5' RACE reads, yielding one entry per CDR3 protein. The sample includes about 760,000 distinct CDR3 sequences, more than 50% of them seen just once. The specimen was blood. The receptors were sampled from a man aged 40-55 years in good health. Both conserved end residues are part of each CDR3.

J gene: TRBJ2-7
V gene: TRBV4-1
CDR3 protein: CASSQDRTGILEQYF

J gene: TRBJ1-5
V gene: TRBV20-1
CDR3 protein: CSASTAGLNQPQHF

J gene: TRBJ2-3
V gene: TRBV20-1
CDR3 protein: CSGAGSIDTQYF

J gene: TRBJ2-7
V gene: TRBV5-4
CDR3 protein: CASSSGTSGRLYYEQYF

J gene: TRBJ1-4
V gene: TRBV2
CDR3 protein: CASGNEKLFF

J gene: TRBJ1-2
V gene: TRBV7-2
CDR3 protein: CASSSIIGPGYTF

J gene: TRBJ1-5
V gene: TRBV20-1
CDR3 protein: CSARERPNQPQHF

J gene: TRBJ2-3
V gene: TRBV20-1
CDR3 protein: CSAFVSPISTDTQYF

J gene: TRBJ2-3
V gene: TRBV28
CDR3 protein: CASMSSGGPATLTDTQYF

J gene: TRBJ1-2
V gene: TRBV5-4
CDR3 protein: CASRTTGFNYGYTF

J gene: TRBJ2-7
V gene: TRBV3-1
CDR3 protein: CASSQLAVFYEQYF

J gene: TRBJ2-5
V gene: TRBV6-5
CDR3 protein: CASSLTGTSGGGKETQYF

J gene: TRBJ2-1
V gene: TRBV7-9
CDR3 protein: CASSLGNVGYNEQFF

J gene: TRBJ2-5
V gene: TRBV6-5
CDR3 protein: CASSYPGQGDETQYF

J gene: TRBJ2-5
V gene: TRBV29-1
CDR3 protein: CSVDGGGGEETQYF

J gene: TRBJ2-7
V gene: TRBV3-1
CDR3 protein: CASSGREWSYEQYF

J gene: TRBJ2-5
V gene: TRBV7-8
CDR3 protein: CASSLGLVVGETQYF

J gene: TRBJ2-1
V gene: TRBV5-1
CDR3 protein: CASSFALAGGRDEQFF

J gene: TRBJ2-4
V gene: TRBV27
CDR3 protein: CACTSGRRRAKNIQYF

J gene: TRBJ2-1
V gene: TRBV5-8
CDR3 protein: CASSFSPGEQFF

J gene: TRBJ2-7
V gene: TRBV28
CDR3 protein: CASSPGQPKEEQYF

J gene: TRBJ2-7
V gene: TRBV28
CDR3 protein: CASIERRVFYEQYF

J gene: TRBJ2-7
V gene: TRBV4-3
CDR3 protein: CASSQDLGDSSYEQYF

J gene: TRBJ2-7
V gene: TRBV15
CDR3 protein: CATSRDTGSYEQYF

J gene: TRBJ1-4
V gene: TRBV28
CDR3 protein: CASSTGTGVYNEKLFF

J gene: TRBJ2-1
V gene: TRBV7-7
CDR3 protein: CASSSTSGRALMGEQFF

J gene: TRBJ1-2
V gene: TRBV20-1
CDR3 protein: CSAREDRGYGYTF

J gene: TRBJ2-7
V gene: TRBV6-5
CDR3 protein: CASSYGFSEQYF

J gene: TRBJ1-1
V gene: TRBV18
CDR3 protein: CASTRTGVGTEAFF

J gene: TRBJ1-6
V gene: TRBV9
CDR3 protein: CASSVDRDRGAYNSPLHF

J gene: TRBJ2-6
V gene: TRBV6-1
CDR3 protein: CASGTGGGFSGANVLTF

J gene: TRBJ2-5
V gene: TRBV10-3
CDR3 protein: CAISTGQGDRETQYF

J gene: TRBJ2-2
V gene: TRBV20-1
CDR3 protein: CSAPRLGASTGELFF

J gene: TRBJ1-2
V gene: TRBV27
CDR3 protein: CASSHPPGGNYGYTF

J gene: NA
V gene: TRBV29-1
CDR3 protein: CSVEEGGLYEQYF

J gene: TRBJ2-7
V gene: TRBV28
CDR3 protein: CASSQRGVRSYEQYF

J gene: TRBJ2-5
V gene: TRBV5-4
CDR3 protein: CANSPEGWGPKETQYF

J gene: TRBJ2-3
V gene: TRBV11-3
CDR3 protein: CASSLPNRAAYF